Below are 13 T cell receptor beta chains sequenced from a single sample in a study of blood T cell repertoires in COVID-19. This table comes from immunoSEQ multiplex PCR, and its TCRdb copy is limited to in-frame clones, with some not included. The table records approximately 340,000 clones, roughly 92% of them present only once. Source material: PBMCs or T cells enriched from blood (not recorded which). These receptors were collected from a woman aged 40 to 50 who had been exposed to COVID-19.

V and J are TRBV7-8 and TRBJ2-7, with TRBD1 as a possible D gene (6 bases). The CDR3 runs 15 residues. Between the trimmed V and J ends, which lost 5 bases and 0 bases, there was a span of 14 bases. The V gene's germline CDR1 is SGHVS and CDR2 FQNEAQ. CDR3 coding DNA: TGTGCCAGCAGCCGTGACAGGTTAAACTCCTACGAGCAGTACTTC. It codes for CASSRDRLNSYEQYF.

This chain links TRBV24-1 with TRBJ2-2; the match to TRBD1 covers 9 bases. This CDR3 is built from 15 residues. The V gene end was trimmed by 4 bases and the J gene end by 6 bases; junction bases not matched to a gene: 5. From germline, CDR1 is KGHDR and CDR2 SFDVKD. CDR3 in DNA: TGTGCCACCAGTGAAACAGGGGGCAGATCCGGGGAGCTGTTTTTT. It encodes CATSETGGRSGELFF.

The V gene is TRBV21-1, the J gene TRBJ1-3. TRBV21-1 is a pseudogene locus. The CDR3 sequence is 11 residues long. The CDR3 nucleotides read TGTGCCAGCAGCATACGAGGAGGTCGATATTTT. Residues: CASSIRGGRYF.

The V gene is TRBV7-9, the J gene TRBJ1-1, with TRBD1 as a possible D gene (5 bases). CDR1 and CDR2 from the germline V gene are SEHNR and FQNEAQ (reference sequence). Trimming pared 4 bases from V and 3 bases from J, leaving 12 bases between. The CDR3 sequence is 14 residues long. CDR3 DNA sequence: TGTGCCAGCAGCTCTAACGACAGATACACTGAAGCTTTCTTT. Encoded protein: CASSSNDRYTEAFF.

The chain links TRBV6-2 or TRBV6-3 to TRBJ2-7; D perhaps matches TRBD1 (5 bases). This CDR3 has 17 amino acids. In germline, CDR1 is MNHEY, CDR2 SVGEGT. V was cut by 6 bases and J by 5 bases, with 26 bases left in between. In DNA, the CDR3 is TGTGCCAGCAGCCACCGGCAGGGCCTAGGTAGTCCCCACGAGCAGTACTTC. This codes for CASSHRQGLGSPHEQYF.

The chain joins TRBV27 to TRBJ2-1; TRBD1 is a possible D gene (6 bases). V was shortened by 1 base and J by 6 bases, with 10 bases between the two germline ends. The CDR3 spans 14 residues. Looked up from germline, CDR1 is MNHEY and CDR2 is SMNVEV (reference sequence). CDR3 region: CASSLWIGGNEQFF. The CDR3 DNA reads as TGTGCCAGCAGTTTATGGATAGGGGGCAATGAGCAGTTCTTC.

The V and J genes are TRBV18 and TRBJ1-1; no clear D gene. CDR1 is KGHSH and CDR2 is LQKENI in the germline V gene. This CDR3 has 14 amino acids. V dropped 1 base and J dropped 1 base, with 7 bases sitting between them. Here the CDR3 reads CASSPLRGNTEAFF. CDR3 nucleotide sequence: TGTGCCAGCTCACCACTACGGGGGAACACTGAAGCTTTCTTT.

The V gene is TRBV2, the J gene TRBJ2-7; D is unclear. The CDR3 runs to 11 residues. Germline V gene sequence: CDR1 SNHLY, CDR2 FYNNEI. V lost 5 bases, J lost 3 bases, and 5 bases lay in between. This CDR3 is CASSSVYEQYF. The CDR3 nucleotides are TGTGCCAGCAGTTCGGTCTACGAGCAGTACTTC.

V gene TRBV9 combines with J gene TRBJ2-2; TRBD2 aligns across 10 bases. V lost 0 bases and J lost 4; bases outside the gene matches: 3. This CDR3 is 16 amino acids long. The germline V gene has CDR1 SGDLS and CDR2 YYNGEE. CDR3: CASSVEAGGPTGELFF. Written as DNA, the CDR3 is TGTGCCAGCAGCGTAGAAGCGGGAGGGCCCACCGGGGAGCTGTTTTTT. The whole variable domain, filled in from reference TRBV9 and TRBJ2-2, reads DSGVTQTPKHLITATGQRVTLRCSPRSGDLSVYWYQQSLDQGLQFLIQYYNGEERAKGNILERFSAQQFPDLHSELNLSSLELGDSALYFCASSVEAGGPTGELFFGEGSRLTVL.

The chain recombines TRBV27 with TRBJ2-2; D might be TRBD1 (5 bases). Germline assignment: CDR1 MNHEY and CDR2 SMNVEV (reference sequence). Trimming left V 5 bases short and J 5 bases short, with 12 bases between. The CDR3 runs to 14 residues. CDR3 sequence reads: CASSGAQGTGELFF. CDR3 DNA: TGTGCCAGCAGTGGGGCCCAGGGTACCGGGGAGCTGTTTTTT.

The chain employs TRBV25-1 and TRBJ1-2; TRBD1 is a possible D gene (5 bases). V was cut by 2 bases and J by 6 bases, with 16 bases left in between. The CDR3 extends over 15 amino acids. The germline CDR1 and CDR2 sequences are MGHDK and SYGVNS. The CDR3 reads CASSEDLRGGNGYTF. Here the CDR3 DNA reads TGTGCCAGCAGTGAAGATCTGCGGGGCGGGAATGGCTACACCTTC.

CDR3 amino acids: CASASRDGYTF. The CDR3 DNA is TGTGCCAGCGCGAGCCGGGATGGCTACACCTTC. V and J are TRBV15 and TRBJ1-2; unclear D gene. The CDR3 covers 11 residues. Germline lookup yields CDR1 LNHNV and CDR2 YYDKDF (reference sequence). V gave up 10 bases and J gave up 6 bases, with 12 bases separating them.

The chain recombines TRBV18 with TRBJ2-6, with D perhaps matching TRBD2 (5 bases). V lost 6 bases and J 0 bases, leaving 9 bases between the germline ends. This CDR3 contains 15 residues. Germline V gene data show CDR1 as KGHSH and CDR2 as LQKENI. CDR3 DNA: TGTGCCAGCTCTCTGGGGAGCTCTGGGGCCAACGTCCTGACTTTC. It codes for CASSLGSSGANVLTF.